This T cell receptor (beta chain) came from a study of high-grade serous ovarian cancer treatment subgroups. Only in-frame clones appear in the TCRdb table, and some are missing; sequencing was by immunoSEQ multiplex PCR. The data contain some 33,000 clones, around three quarters of them seen just once; the ten biggest clones take up roughly 3.2%. This clone has only one observation. Its antigen is not identified. Tumor samples were taken before definitive surgery or chemotherapy. The study's findings and limits: Tumors within one patient showed repertoire similarity of 0.11 to 0.79. TCR clonal relatedness correlated positively with neoantigen level.

There are 18 residues in the CDR3. From germline, CDR1 is LNHDA and CDR2 SQIVND (reference sequence). V shed 3 bases and J shed 6 bases, with 21 bases lying between them. Sequenced input: tumor tissue. The rearrangement joins TRBV19 to TRBJ2-6, with D perhaps TRBD1 or TRBD2 (7 bases each). The clonotype comes from a human donor with high-grade serous ovarian cancer. In DNA form, the CDR3 reads TGTGCCAGTAGTATGAGTACCAGGGGGGGAAGTCCGGCCAACGTCCTGACTTTC. Translating gives CASSMSTRGGSPANVLTF.